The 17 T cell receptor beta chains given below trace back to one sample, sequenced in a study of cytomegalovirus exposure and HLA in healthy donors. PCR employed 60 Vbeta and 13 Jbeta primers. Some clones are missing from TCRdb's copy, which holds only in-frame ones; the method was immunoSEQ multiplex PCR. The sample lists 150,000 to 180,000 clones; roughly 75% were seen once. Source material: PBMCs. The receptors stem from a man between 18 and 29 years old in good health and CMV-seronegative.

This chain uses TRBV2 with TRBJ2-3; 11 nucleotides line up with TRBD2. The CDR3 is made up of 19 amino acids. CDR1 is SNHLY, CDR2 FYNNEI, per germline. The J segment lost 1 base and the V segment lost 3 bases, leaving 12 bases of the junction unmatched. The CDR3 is CASSDGGSGRALGTDTQYF. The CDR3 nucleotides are TGTGCCAGCAGTGATGGTGGTAGCGGGAGGGCCCTGGGCACAGATACGCAGTATTTT.

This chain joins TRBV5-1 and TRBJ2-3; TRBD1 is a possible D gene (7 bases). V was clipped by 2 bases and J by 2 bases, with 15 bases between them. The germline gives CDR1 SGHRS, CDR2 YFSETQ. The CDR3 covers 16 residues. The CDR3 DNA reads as TGCGCCAGCAGCTTCTTGGCAGGGGGACTCACAGATACGCAGTATTTT. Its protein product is CASSFLAGGLTDTQYF. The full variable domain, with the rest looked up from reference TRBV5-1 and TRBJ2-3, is KAGVTQTPRYLIKTRGQQVTLSCSPISGHRSVSWYQQTPGQGLQFLFEYFSETQRNKGNFPGRFSGRQFSNSRSEMNVSTLELGDSALYLCASSFLAGGLTDTQYFGPGTRLTVL.

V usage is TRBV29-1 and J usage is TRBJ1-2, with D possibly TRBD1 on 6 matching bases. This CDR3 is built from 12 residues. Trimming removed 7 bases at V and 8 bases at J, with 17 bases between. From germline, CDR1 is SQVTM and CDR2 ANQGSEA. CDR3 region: CSAEGGSGGYTF. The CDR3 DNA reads TGCAGCGCAGAAGGGGGATCAGGGGGCTACACCTTC.

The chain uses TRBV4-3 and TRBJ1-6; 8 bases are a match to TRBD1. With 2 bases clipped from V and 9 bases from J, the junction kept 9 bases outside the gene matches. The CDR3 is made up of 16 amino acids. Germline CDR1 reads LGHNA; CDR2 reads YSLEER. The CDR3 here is CASSQPPGQGPSPLHF. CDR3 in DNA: TGCGCCAGCAGCCAACCGCCAGGACAGGGCCCTTCACCCCTCCACTTT.

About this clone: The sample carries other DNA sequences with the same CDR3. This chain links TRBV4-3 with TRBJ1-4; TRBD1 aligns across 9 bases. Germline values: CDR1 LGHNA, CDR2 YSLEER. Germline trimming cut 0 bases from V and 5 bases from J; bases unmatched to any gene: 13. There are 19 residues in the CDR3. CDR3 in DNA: TGCGCCAGCAGCCAAGATCGGACAGGGGTTGCTGGGACGAATGAAAAACTGTTTTTT. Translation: CASSQDRTGVAGTNEKLFF.

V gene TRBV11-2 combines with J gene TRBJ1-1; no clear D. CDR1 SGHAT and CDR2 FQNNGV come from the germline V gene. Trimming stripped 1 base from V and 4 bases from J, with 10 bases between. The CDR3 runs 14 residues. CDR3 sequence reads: CASSLAGVGTEAFF. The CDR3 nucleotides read TGTGCCAGCAGCTTAGCCGGGGTTGGCACTGAAGCTTTCTTT.

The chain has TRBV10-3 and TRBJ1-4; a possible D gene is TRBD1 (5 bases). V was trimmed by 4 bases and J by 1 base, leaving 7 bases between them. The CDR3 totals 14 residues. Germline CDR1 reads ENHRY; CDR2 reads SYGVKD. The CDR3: CAISGGRTNEKLFF. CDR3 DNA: TGTGCCATCAGTGGGGGCAGAACTAATGAAAAACTGTTTTTT.

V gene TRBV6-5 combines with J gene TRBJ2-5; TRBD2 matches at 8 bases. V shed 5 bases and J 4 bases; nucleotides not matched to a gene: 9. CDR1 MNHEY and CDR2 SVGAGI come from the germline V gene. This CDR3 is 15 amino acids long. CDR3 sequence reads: CASSHSGGQGETQYF. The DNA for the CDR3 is TGTGCCAGCAGTCACAGCGGGGGCCAAGGAGAGACCCAGTACTTC.

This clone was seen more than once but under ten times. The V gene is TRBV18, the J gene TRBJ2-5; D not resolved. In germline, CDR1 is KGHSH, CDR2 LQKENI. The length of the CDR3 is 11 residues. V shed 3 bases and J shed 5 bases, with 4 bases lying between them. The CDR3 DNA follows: TGTGCCAGCTCACCCGGGGAGACCCAGTACTTC. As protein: CASSPGETQYF.

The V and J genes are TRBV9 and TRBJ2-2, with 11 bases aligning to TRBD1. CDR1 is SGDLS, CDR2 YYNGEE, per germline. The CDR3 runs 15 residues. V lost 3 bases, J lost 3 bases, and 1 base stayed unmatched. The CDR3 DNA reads TGTGCCAGCAGCGCGGGACAGGGGGACACCGGGGAGCTGTTTTTT. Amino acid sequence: CASSAGQGDTGELFF.

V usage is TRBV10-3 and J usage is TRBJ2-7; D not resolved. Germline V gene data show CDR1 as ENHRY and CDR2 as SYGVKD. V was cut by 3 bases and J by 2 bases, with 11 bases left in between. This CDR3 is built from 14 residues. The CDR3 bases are TGTGCCATCAGTGACCAAAGTGCAGCCTACGAGCAGTACTTC. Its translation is CAISDQSAAYEQYF.

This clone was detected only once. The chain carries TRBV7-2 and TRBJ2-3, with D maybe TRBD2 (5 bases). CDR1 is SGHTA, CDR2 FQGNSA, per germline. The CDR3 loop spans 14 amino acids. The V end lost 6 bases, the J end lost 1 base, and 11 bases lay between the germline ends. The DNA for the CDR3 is TGTGCCAGCAGTCCTAGCTCGGGCACAGATACGCAGTATTTT. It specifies CASSPSSGTDTQYF.

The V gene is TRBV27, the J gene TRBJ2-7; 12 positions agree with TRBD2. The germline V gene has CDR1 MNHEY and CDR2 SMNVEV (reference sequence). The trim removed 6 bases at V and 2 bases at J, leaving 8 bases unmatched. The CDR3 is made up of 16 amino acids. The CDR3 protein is CASSTRLAGDTYEQYF. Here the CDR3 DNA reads TGTGCCAGCAGCACGAGACTAGCGGGAGATACCTACGAGCAGTACTTC.

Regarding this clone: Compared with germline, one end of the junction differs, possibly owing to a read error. CDR3 DNA: TGTTCCAGCAGCTTAGTAGGGGGCCTCAATCAGCCCCAGCATTTT. Translation gives CSSSLVGGLNQPQHF. The gene calls are TRBV7-9 and TRBJ1-5, with TRBD1 matching over 7 bases. In germline, CDR1 is SEHNR, CDR2 FQNEAQ (reference sequence). This CDR3 has 15 amino acids.

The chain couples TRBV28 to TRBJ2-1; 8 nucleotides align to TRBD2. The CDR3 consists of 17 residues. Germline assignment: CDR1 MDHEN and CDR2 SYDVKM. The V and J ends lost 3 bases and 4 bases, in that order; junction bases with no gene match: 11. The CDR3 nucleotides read TGTGCCAGCAGTTTTTCCAGCGGGAGCCGGGGGTACAATGAGCAGTTCTTC. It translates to CASSFSSGSRGYNEQFF.

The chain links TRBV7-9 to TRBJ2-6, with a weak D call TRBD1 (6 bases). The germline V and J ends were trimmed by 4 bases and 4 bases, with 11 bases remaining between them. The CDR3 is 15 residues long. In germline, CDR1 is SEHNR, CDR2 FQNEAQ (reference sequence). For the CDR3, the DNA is TGTGCCAGCAGCTCAGGGGTAATAGGGGCCAACGTCCTGACTTTC. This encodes CASSSGVIGANVLTF.

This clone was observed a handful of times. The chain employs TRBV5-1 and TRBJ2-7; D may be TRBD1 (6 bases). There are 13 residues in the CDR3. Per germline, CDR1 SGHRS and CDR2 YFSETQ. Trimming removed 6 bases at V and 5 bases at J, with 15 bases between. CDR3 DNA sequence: TGCGCCAGCACCCACGGGACAACCGACGAGCAGTACTTC. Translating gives CASTHGTTDEQYF.